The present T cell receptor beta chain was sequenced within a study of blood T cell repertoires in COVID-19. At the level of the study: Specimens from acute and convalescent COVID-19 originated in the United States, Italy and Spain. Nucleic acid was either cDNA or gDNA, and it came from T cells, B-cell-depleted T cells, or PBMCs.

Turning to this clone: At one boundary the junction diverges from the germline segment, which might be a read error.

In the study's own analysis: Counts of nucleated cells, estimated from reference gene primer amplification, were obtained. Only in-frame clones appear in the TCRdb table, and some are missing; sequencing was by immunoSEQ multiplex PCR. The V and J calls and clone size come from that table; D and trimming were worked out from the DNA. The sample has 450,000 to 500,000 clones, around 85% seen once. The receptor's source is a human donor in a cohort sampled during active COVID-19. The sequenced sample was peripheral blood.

CDR3 nucleotides: TGTGCCAGCAGCCTAACCGGGACAGGGGGTGAAAAACTGTTTTTT. Its translation is CASSLTGTGGEKLFF. The gene calls are TRBV7-3 and TRBJ1-4; 11 positions agree with TRBD1. The germline gives CDR1 SGHTA, CDR2 FQGTGA. CDR3 size: 15 residues.